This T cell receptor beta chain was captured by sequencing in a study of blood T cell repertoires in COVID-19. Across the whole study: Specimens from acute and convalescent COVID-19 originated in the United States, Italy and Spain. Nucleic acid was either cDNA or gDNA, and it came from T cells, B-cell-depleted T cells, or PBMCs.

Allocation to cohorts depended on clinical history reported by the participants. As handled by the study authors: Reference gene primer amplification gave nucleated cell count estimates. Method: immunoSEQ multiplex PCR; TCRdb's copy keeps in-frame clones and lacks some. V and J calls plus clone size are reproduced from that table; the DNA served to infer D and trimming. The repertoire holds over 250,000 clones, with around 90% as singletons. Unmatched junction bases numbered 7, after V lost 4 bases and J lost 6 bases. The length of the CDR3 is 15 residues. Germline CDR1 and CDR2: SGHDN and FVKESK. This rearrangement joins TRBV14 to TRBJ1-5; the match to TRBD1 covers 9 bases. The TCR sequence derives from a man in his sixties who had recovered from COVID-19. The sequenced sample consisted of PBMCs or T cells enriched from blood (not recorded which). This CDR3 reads CASSPRGQGGQPQHF. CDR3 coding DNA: TGTGCCAGCAGCCCCCGGGGACAGGGCGGTCAGCCCCAGCATTTT.